This T cell receptor (beta chain) was recovered during a study of T cell clones after liver transplantation. Data came from immunoSEQ multiplex PCR; TCRdb stores just in-frame clones and leaves some out. The sample gives 98,000 or so clones, approximately 85% of which show up once; 0.99% is in the top ten. This CDR3 is 13 amino acids long. After removal of 5 bases from V and 8 bases from J, the junction contained 7 bases not matched to a gene. Germline V gives CDR1 SNHLY, CDR2 FYNNEI. Sequenced material: CD4+ T cells from blood, taken before liver transplant. The chain is built from TRBV2 and TRBJ1-2; 8 nucleotides line up with TRBD1. The receptor was derived from a human donor who received a liver transplant. Here the CDR3 reads CASSMDRVEGYTF. The CDR3 region has the DNA TGTGCCAGCAGTATGGACAGGGTGGAAGGCTACACCTTC.